Listed below are T cell receptor beta chains from one sample, sequenced in a study of cytomegalovirus exposure and HLA in healthy donors. Assay: immunoSEQ multiplex PCR; the TCRdb copy retains only in-frame clones and omits some. The table lists some 150,000 clones, about 79% of them singletons. What was sequenced was PBMCs. Source of these receptors: a male donor in good health and CMV-seronegative. The CDR3 runs from the conserved cysteine through the conserved F or W. The D gene is left open where the match is weak. Clone size, where shown, is once, few, many, or a class for clones that have expanded.

cdr3_length,v_call,clone_size,j_call,d_call,cdr3_nt,cdr3_aa
19,TRBV2,NA,TRBJ2-5,TRBD2,TGTGCCAGCAGTGGGTCCCCTAGCGGGAGGGCCAGTTCCCAAGAGACCCAGTACTTC,CASSGSPSGRASSQETQYF
14,TRBV5-1,NA,TRBJ1-1,TRBD1,TGCGCCAGCGCTCGGGACAGGGGGAACACTGAAGCTTTCTTT,CASARDRGNTEAFF
17,TRBV7-8,few,TRBJ2-1,NA,TGTGCCAGCAGCCCCCGTGTAGCACTAAAAACCCACAATGAGCAGTTCTTC,CASSPRVALKTHNEQFF
15,TRBV30,NA,TRBJ2-1,TRBD2,TGTGCCTGGAGTTCTAGCGGAGTGAAGTACAATGAGCAGTTCTTC,CAWSSSGVKYNEQFF
16,TRBV5-1,NA,TRBJ1-1,TRBD1,TGCGCCAGCAGCCACCTCCCCGGGACAGGGAACACTGAAGCTTTCTTT,CASSHLPGTGNTEAFF
14,TRBV5-6,NA,TRBJ2-7,TRBD1,TGTGCCAGCAGCTTGGTAGCAGGGGGCTACGAGCAGTACTTC,CASSLVAGGYEQYF
13,TRBV11-2,NA,TRBJ2-1,TRBD2,TGTGCCAGTGGACTAGCGGTCACGAATGAGCAGTTCTTC,CASGLAVTNEQFF
14,TRBV30,NA,TRBJ1-5,NA,TGTGCCTGGAGTCCGACAGGATACAATCAGCCCCAGCATTTT,CAWSPTGYNQPQHF
15,TRBV6-4,few,TRBJ2-3,NA,TGTGCCAGCAGTGAGACGGGAGAGGGGACAGATACGCAGTATTTT,CASSETGEGTDTQYF
11,TRBV6-6,NA,TRBJ1-5,NA,TGTGCCACTTCAGGGAATCAGCCCCAGCATTTT,CATSGNQPQHF
13,TRBV30,NA,TRBJ1-2,TRBD1,TGTGCCTGGACCCAAGGAGGGGGCCGCGGCTACACCTTC,CAWTQGGGRGYTF
15,TRBV5-7,once,TRBJ2-5,NA,TGTGCCAGCAGCTTACCGACAGGGAGGATGGAGACCCAGTACTTC,CASSLPTGRMETQYF
20,TRBV6-1,NA,TRBJ2-1,TRBD2,TGTGCCAGCAGTGATCTGATATCTCGCGGCGGGAGGGCCGCTCTCGATGGGCAGTTCTTC,CASSDLISRGGRAALDGQFF
17,TRBV11-2,NA,TRBJ2-3,TRBD2,TGTGCTAGCAGCTTCCTCCCGACTAGCGGGACGACAGATACGCAGTATTTT,CASSFLPTSGTTDTQYF
18,TRBV29-1,NA,TRBJ1-2,NA,TGCAGCGTTGAAAGCGCGGTGCGATGGGGGGTAAGTAACTATGGCTACACCTTC,CSVESAVRWGVSNYGYTF
15,TRBV27,NA,TRBJ2-1,TRBD1,TGTGCCAGCAGCCGATCCGGGACAGGAGGGTGGGAGCAGTTCTTC,CASSRSGTGGWEQFF
18,TRBV10-3,NA,TRBJ1-3,NA,TGTGCCATCAGTGAGGCCAGCAAGGGGATACGCTCTGGAAACACCATATATTTT,CAISEASKGIRSGNTIYF
16,TRBV7-9,NA,TRBJ1-2,TRBD1,TGTGCCAGCAGCTCAGGGGGAGACAGGGGGACCTATGGCTACACCTTC,CASSSGGDRGTYGYTF
14,TRBV7-3,NA,TRBJ1-2,TRBD1,TGTGCCAGCAGCCCGGGACAGGGCTTCTATGGCTACACCTTC,CASSPGQGFYGYTF
14,TRBV30,NA,TRBJ1-2,NA,TGTGCCTGGAATTTCAGGGGAGCTAACTATGGCTACACCTTC,CAWNFRGANYGYTF
15,TRBV19,NA,TRBJ2-1,TRBD2,TGTGCCAGTAGTATTAGCGGGGGGGCGACAAATGAGCAGTTCTTC,CASSISGGATNEQFF
14,TRBV10-1,few,TRBJ2-4,TRBD1,TGCGCCAGCAGTGAATGGGACAGAAAAAACATTCAGTACTTC,CASSEWDRKNIQYF
18,TRBV10-3,NA,TRBJ1-3,TRBD1,TGTGCCATCAGTGAACGGACCGGGACAGGGGTATCTGGAAACACCATATATTTT,CAISERTGTGVSGNTIYF
15,TRBV6-5,NA,TRBJ2-4,TRBD2,TGTGCCAGCAGTACTCTAGCGGGGTCCCAAAACATTCAGTACTTC,CASSTLAGSQNIQYF
15,TRBV27,NA,TRBJ1-2,TRBD1,TGTGCCAGCAGTCCTCCGGGGACAGCTAACTATGGCTACACCTTC,CASSPPGTANYGYTF
14,TRBV30,NA,TRBJ1-4,TRBD1,TGTGCCTGGAGTGTACAAGGGGGCCAGGAAAAACTGTTTTTT,CAWSVQGGQEKLFF
18,TRBV5-6,NA,TRBJ2-2,TRBD2,TGTGCCAGCACCTCGCCCAGGGAGCGGGGGGCTGACACCGGGGAGCTGTTTTTT,CASTSPRERGADTGELFF
12,TRBV27,NA,TRBJ2-5,NA,TGTGCCAGCAGAGGACAGCAGGAGACCCAGTACTTC,CASRGQQETQYF
12,TRBV5-6,NA,TRBJ1-2,NA,TGTGCCAGCCGAGAAGGGGTGTATGGCTACACCTTC,CASREGVYGYTF
14,TRBV5-6,NA,TRBJ2-4,NA,TGTGCCAGCAGCTTGGACACGGCCAAAAACATTCAGTACTTC,CASSLDTAKNIQYF
13,TRBV12-5,NA,TRBJ2-3,NA,TGTGCTAGTGGGGAGAGGAGCACAGATACGCAGTATTTT,CASGERSTDTQYF
14,TRBV12-5,once,TRBJ2-2,TRBD1,TGTGCTAGTGCCAAGGACAGGGGGACCGGGGAGCTGTTTTTT,CASAKDRGTGELFF
16,TRBV18,NA,TRBJ2-7,TRBD1,TGTGCCAGCTCACCAACTGCCGGGACAGGGGGCTACGAGCAGTACTTC,CASSPTAGTGGYEQYF
15,TRBV4-3,NA,TRBJ1-5,NA,TGCGCCAGCAGCCAAGATAGCAGGGGCTCTCAGCCCCAGCATTTT,CASSQDSRGSQPQHF
15,TRBV27,NA,TRBJ1-1,NA,TGTGCCAGCACCCCTATAGGCCGAGGAACAGGTGAAGCTTTCTTT,CASTPIGRGTGEAFF
11,TRBV20-1,NA,TRBJ2-7,NA,TGCAGTGCGGGGCAGACCTACGAGCAGTACTTC,CSAGQTYEQYF
12,TRBV29-1,few,TRBJ1-1,NA,TGCAGCGTCTCCCGGGGGAACACTGAAGCTTTCTTT,CSVSRGNTEAFF
15,TRBV7-6,NA,TRBJ1-4,NA,TGTGCCAGCAGCTTAGCCCCACAGGGCAATGAAAAACTGTTTTTT,CASSLAPQGNEKLFF
15,TRBV7-3,NA,TRBJ2-5,NA,TGTGCCAGCAGGCGGGACGGGCGGGCCCAAGAGACCCAGTACTTC,CASRRDGRAQETQYF
17,TRBV4-2,NA,TRBJ2-5,TRBD2,TGTGCCAGCAGCCAATTGGGACTAGCGGGAGGCCAAGAGACCCAGTACTTC,CASSQLGLAGGQETQYF